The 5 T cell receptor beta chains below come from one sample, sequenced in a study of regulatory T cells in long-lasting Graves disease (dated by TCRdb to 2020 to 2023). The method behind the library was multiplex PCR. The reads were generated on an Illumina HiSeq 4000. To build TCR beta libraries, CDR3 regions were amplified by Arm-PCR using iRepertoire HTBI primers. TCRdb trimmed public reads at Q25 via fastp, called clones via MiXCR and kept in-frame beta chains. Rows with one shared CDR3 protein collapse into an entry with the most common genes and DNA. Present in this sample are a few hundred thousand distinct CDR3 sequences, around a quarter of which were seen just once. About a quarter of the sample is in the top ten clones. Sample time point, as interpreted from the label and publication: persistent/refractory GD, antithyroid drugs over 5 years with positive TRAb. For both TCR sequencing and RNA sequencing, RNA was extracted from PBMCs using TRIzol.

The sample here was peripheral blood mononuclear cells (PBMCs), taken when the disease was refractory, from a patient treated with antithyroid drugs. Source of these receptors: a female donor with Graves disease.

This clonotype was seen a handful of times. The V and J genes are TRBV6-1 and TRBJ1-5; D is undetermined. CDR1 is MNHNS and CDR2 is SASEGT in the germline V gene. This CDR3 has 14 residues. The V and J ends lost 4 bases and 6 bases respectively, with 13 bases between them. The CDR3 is CASSVGGAGQPQHF. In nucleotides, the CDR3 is TGTGCCAGCAGTGTTGGCGGCGCCGGTCAGCCCCAGCATTTT.

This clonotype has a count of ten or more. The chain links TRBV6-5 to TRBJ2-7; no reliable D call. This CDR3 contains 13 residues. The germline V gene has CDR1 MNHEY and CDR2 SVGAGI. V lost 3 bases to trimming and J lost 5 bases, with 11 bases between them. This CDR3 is CASSYLQAHEQYF. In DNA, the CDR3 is TGTGCCAGCAGTTATCTTCAGGCCCACGAGCAGTACTTC.

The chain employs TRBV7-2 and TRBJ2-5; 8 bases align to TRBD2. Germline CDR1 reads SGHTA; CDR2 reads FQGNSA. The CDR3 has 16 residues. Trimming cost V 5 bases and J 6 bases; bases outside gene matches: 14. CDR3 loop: CASSTQPGLVTQTQYF. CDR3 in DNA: TGTGCCAGCAGCACCCAACCGGGACTAGTAACCCAGACCCAGTACTTC.

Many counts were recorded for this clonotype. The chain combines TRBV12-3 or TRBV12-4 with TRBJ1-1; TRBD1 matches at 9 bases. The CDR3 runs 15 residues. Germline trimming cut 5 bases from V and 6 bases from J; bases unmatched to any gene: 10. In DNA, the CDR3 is TGTGCCAGCAGTCCGTCCGGGACAGGGCGTCCTGAAGCTTTCTTT. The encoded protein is CASSPSGTGRPEAFF.

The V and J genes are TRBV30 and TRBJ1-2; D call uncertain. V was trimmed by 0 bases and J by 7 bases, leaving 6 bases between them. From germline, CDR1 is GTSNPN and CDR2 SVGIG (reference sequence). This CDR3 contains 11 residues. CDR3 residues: CAWSVISGYTF. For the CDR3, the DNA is TGTGCCTGGAGTGTAATTAGTGGCTACACCTTC.